This TCR beta chain was found in a study of T cell responses to AZD1222 COVID-19 vaccine. Study outcomes and limitations: Baseline seropositivity characterized only 5 to 7 AZD1222 recipients. Epitopes outside B.1.351 and B.1.1.7 mutated regions reportedly drew nearly half of spike TCRs. Donors were chiefly white British, with a greater number of females, and clonal diversity was perhaps underestimated.

The CDR3 is 14 residues long. Trimming pared 2 bases from V and 5 bases from J, leaving 12 bases between. Germline V gene data show CDR1 as MNHEY and CDR2 as SMNVEV (reference sequence). A word on this clone: Its antigen is currently unknown.

The table came from immunoSEQ multiplex PCR; TCRdb's copy has only in-frame clones and leaves some out. The profile covers some 97,000 clones, with around 87% appearing a single time and more than 3.5% taken by the ten largest. The sequences come from peripheral blood, collected on day 0 of MenACWY control vaccination. The rearrangement links TRBV27 to TRBJ1-2; D is unclear. The receptor was derived from an adult in good health. The CDR3 loop is CASSLRVFGYGYTF. The CDR3 nucleotides read TGTGCCAGCAGTTTACGGGTCTTTGGGTATGGCTACACCTTC.